This T cell receptor beta chain was documented in a study of blood T cells in healthy people across ages. V shed 4 bases and J shed 4 bases, with 13 bases lying between them. The germline gives CDR1 SGHTA, CDR2 FQGNSA. The CDR3 spans 14 residues. This clonotype was recorded many times. Combining a sample-barcoded 5' primer with a J-beta primer mix, a second PCR ran for roughly 6 to 12 cycles. TCRdb itself ran the 5' RACE reads through MiXCR, one entry per CDR3 protein. Of about 930,000 distinct CDR3 sequences listed, about 27% were seen once; the top ten hold 10% to 13%. These data also featured in a second study, about T cells of mothers and their children.

Sequencing input: blood. This receptor was taken from a woman in her forties in good health. This chain connects TRBV7-2 to TRBJ1-1, with a possible D match to TRBD1 (6 bases). CDR3 residues: CASSSGTRGTEAFF. In DNA form, the CDR3 reads TGTGCCAGCAGCTCCGGGACCAGGGGCACTGAAGCTTTCTTT.